Listed here is a single T cell receptor beta chain. Here immunoSEQ multiplex PCR was the method, and the copy in TCRdb shows in-frame clones only, minus some. The profile shows some 56,000 clones, about 91% of them singletons. This specimen comes from a study of a mutant IDH1 vaccine in newly diagnosed glioma. As to time point: baseline, week 1 (first vaccination visit). Regarding treatment: pre-vaccination baseline after standard-of-care therapy. The CDR3 runs 12 residues. Germline assignment: CDR1 SNHLY and CDR2 FYNNEI. Trimming stripped 0 bases from V and 5 bases from J, with 5 bases between. The specimen comprised PBMCs, sampled from a glioma patient treated with radiotherapy, temozolomide or both. The source is a middle-aged man with glioma. This chain connects TRBV2 to TRBJ2-7, with unresolved D. CDR3 DNA: TGTGCCAGCAGTGAAGCTAGTGACGAGCAGTACTTC. Translating it yields CASSEASDEQYF. Supplemented by reference TRBV2 and TRBJ2-7, the full variable domain reads EPEVTQTPSHQVTQMGQEVILRCVPISNHLYFYWYRQILGQKVEFLVSFYNNEISEKSEIFDDQFSVERPDGSNFTLKIRSTKLEDSAMYFCASSEASDEQYFGPGTRLTVT.